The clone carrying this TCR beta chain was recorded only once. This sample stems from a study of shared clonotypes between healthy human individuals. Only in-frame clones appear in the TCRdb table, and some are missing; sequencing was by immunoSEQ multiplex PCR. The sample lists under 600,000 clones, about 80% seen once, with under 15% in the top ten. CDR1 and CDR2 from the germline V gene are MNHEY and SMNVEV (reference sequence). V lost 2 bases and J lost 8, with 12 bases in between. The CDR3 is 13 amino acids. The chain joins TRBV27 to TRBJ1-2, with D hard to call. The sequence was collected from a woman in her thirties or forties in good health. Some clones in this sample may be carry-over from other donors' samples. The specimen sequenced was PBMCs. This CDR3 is CASSLRGVGGYTF. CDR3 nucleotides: TGTGCCAGCAGTTTACGGGGAGTGGGGGGCTACACCTTC.